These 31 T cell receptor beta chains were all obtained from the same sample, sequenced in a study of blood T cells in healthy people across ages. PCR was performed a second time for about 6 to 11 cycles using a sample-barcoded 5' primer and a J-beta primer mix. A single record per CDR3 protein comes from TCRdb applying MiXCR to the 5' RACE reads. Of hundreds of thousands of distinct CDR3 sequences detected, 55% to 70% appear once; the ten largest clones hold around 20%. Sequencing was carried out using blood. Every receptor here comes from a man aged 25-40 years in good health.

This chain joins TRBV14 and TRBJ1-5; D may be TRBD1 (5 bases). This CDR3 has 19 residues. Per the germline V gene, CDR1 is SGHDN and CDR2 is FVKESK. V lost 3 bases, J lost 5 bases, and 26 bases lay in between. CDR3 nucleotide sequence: TGTGCCAGCAGCCATAAAAGGACTGGGACCACCGCCGCGCATCAGCCCCAGCATTTT. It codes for CASSHKRTGTTAAHQPQHF.

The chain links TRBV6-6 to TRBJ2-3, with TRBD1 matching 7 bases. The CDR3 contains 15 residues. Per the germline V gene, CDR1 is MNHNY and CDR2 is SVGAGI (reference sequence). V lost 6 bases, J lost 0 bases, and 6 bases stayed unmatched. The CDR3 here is CASRGDRWSTDTQYF. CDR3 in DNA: TGTGCCAGCAGGGGGGACAGATGGAGCACAGATACGCAGTATTTT.

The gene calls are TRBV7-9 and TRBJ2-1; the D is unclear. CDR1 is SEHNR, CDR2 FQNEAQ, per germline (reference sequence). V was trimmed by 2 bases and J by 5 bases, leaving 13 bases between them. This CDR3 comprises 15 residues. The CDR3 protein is CASSLYVSTDNEQFF. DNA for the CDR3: TGTGCCAGCAGCTTATACGTCTCCACCGACAATGAGCAGTTCTTC. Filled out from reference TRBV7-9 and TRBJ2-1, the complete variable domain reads DTGVSQNPRHKITKRGQNVTFRCDPISEHNRLYWYRQTLGQGPEFLTYFQNEAQLEKSRLLSDRFSAERPKGSFSTLEIQRTEQGDSAMYLCASSLYVSTDNEQFFGPGTRLTVL.

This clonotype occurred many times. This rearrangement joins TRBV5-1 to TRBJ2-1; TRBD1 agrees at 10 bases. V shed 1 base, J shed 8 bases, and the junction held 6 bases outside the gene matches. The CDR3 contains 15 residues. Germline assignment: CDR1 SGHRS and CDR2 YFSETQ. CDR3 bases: TGCGCCAGCAGCTTGTCGGGACAGGGGTTGTATGAGCAGTTCTTC. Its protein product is CASSLSGQGLYEQFF.

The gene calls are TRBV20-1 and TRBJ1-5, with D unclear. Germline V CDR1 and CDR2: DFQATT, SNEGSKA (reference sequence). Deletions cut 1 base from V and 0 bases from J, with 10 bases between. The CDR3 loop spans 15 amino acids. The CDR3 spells CSARVGQNSNQPQHF. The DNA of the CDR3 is TGCAGTGCTAGAGTGGGCCAAAATAGCAATCAGCCCCAGCATTTT.

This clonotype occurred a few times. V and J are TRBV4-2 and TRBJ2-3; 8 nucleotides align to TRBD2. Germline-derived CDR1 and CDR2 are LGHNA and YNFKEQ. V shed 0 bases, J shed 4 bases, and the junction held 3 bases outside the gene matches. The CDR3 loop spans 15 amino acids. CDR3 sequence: CASSQEIAGPDTQYF. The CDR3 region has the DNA TGTGCCAGCAGCCAAGAAATAGCGGGACCAGATACGCAGTATTTT.

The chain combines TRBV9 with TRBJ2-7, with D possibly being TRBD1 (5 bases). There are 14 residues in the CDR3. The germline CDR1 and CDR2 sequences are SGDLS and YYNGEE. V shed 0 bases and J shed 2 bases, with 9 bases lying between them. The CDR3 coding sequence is TGTGCCAGCAGCGTAGAACAGGACCCCTACGAGCAGTACTTC. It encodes CASSVEQDPYEQYF.

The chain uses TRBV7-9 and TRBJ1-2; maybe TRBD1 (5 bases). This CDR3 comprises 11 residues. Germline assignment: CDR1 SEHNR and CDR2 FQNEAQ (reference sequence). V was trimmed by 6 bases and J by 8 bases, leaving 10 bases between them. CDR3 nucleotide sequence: TGTGCCAGCAGAGCCTACAGGGGCTACACCTTC. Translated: CASRAYRGYTF.

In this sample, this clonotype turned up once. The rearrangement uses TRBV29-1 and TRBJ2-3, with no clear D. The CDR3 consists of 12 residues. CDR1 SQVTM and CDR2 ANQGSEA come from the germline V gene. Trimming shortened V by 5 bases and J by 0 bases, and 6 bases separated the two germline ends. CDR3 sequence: CSVMASTDTQYF. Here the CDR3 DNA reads TGCAGCGTTATGGCCAGCACAGATACGCAGTATTTT.

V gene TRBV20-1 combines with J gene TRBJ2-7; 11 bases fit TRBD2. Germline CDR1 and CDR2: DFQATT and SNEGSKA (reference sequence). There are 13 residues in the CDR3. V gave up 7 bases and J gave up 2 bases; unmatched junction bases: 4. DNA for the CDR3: TGCAGTGGGGGGACTAGCGGTACCTACGAGCAGTACTTC. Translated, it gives CSGGTSGTYEQYF.

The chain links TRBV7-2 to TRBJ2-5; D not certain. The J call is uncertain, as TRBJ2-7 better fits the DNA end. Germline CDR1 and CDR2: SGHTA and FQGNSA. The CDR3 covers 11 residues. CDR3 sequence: CASSNKYEQYF. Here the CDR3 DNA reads TGTGCCAGCAGCAATAAATACGAGCAGTACTTC.

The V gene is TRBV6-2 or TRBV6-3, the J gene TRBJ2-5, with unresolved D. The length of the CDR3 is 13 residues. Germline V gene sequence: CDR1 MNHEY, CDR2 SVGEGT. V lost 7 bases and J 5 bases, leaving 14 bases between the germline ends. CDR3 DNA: TGTGCCAGCATTTCTGCCCGCAAGGAGACCCAGTACTTC. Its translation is CASISARKETQYF.

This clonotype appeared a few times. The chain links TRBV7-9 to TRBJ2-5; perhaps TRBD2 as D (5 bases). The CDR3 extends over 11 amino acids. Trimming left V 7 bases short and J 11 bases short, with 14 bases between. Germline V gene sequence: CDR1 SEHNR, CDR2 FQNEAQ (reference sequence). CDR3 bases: TGTGCCAGCACTCGGGAAGGAGAGCAGTACTTC. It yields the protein CASTREGEQYF.

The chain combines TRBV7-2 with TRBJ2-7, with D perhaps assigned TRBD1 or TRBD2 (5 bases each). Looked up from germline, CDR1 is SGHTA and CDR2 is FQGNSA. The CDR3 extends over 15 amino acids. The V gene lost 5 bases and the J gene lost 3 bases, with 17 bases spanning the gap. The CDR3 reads CASSTRDGGYYEQYF. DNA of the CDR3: TGTGCCAGCAGCACCCGGGACGGCGGCTACTACGAGCAGTACTTC.

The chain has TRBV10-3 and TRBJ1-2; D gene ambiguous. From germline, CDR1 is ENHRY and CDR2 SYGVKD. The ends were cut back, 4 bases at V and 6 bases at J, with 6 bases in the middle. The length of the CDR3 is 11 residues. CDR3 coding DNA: TGTGCCATCAGTGTTGGAGATGGCTACACCTTC. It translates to CAISVGDGYTF.

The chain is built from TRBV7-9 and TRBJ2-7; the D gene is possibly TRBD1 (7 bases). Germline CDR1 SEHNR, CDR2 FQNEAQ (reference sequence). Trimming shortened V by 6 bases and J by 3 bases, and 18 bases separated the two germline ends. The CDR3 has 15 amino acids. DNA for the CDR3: TGTGCCAGCAGTCCCGCAGGGGGGCGTATCTACGAGCAGTACTTC. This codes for CASSPAGGRIYEQYF.

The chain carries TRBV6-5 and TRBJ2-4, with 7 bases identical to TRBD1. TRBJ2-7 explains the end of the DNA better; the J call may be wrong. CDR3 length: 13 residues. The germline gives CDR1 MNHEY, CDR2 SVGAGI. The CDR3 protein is CASSYAGGTEQYF. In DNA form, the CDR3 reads TGTGCCAGCAGTTACGCAGGGGGTACCGAGCAGTACTTC.

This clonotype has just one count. This CDR3 is CASVDYNYEQYF. CDR3 DNA: TGTGCCAGCGTAGACTATAACTACGAGCAGTACTTC. The chain uses TRBV28 and TRBJ2-7; D is perhaps TRBD2 (5 bases). CDR1 is MDHEN and CDR2 is SYDVKM in the germline V gene. The CDR3 runs to 12 residues. V lost 8 bases and J lost 3, with 11 bases in between.

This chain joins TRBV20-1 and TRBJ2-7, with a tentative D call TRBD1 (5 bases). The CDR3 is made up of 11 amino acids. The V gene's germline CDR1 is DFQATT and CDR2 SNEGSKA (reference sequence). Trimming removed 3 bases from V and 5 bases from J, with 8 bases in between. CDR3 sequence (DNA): TGCAGTGCTAGTCAGGGAAACGAGCAGTACTTC. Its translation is CSASQGNEQYF.

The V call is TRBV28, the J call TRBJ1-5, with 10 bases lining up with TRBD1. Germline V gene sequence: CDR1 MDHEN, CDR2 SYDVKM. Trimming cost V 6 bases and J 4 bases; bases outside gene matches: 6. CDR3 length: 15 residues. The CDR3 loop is CASRGGTGDNQPQHF. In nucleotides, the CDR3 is TGTGCCAGCAGGGGAGGGACAGGGGATAATCAGCCCCAGCATTTT.

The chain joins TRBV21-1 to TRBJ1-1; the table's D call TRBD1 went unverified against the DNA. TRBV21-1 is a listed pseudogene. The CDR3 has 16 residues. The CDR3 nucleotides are TGTGCCAGCAGCAAGACAGGGAGGGAGGGGAACACTGAAGCTTTCTTT. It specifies CASSKTGREGNTEAFF.

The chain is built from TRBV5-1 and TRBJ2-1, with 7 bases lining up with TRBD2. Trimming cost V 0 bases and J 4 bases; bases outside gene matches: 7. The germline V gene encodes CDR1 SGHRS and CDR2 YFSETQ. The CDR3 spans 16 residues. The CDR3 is CASSLVGLAEYNEQFF. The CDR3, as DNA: TGCGCCAGCAGCTTGGTGGGTCTAGCGGAATACAATGAGCAGTTCTTC.

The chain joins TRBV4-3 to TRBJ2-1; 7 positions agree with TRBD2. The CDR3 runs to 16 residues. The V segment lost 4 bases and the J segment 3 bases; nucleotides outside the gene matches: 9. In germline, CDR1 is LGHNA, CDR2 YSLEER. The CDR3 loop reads CASSPGGGGYYNEQFF. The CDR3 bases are TGCGCCAGCAGCCCTGGGGGGGGAGGCTACTACAATGAGCAGTTCTTC.

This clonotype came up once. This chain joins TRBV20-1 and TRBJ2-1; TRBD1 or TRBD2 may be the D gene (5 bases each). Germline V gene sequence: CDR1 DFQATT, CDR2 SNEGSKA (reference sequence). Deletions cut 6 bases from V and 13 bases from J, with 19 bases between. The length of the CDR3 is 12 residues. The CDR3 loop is CSASTGEGTQFF. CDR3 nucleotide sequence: TGCAGTGCCTCAACAGGAGAAGGGACCCAGTTCTTC.

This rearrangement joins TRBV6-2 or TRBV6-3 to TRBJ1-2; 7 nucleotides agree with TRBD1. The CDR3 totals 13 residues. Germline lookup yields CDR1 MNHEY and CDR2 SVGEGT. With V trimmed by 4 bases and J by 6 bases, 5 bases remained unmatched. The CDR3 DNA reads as TGTGCCAGCAGTTCCTCGGGACAGAATGGCTACACCTTC. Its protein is CASSSSGQNGYTF.

CDR3 sequence (DNA): TGCAGTGCTAGAGTAAGTCGAGCGGGATACAATGAGCAGTTCTTC. Its translation is CSARVSRAGYNEQFF. The chain joins TRBV20-1 to TRBJ2-1; the match to TRBD2 covers 7 bases. The CDR3 runs to 15 residues. With 1 base clipped from V and 4 bases from J, the junction kept 7 bases outside the gene matches. The V gene's germline CDR1 is DFQATT and CDR2 SNEGSKA (reference sequence).

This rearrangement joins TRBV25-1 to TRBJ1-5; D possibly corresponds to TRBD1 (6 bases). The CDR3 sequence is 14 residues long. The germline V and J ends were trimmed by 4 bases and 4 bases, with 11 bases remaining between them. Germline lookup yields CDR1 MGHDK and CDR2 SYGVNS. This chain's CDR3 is CASSVTGQNQPQHF. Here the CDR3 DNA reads TGTGCCAGCAGTGTTACAGGGCAGAATCAGCCCCAGCATTTT.

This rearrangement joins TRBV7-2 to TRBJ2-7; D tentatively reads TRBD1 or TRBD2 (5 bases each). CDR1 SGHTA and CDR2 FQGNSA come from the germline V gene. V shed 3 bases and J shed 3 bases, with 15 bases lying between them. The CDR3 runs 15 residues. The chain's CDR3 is CASSLGRAELYEQYF. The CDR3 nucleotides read TGTGCCAGCAGCTTGGGACGAGCGGAGCTCTACGAGCAGTACTTC.

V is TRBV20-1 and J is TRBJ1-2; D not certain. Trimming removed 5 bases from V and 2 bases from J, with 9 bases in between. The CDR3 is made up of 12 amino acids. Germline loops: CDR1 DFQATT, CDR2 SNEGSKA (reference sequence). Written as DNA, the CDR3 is TGCAGTGCTCTGGACGGAAACTATGGCTACACCTTC. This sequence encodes CSALDGNYGYTF.

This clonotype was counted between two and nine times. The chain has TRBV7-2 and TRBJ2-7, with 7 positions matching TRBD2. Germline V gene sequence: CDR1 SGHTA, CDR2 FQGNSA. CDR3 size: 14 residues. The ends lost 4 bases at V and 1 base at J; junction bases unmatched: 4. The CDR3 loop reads CASSSAGRSYEQYF. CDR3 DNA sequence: TGTGCCAGCAGCTCCGCCGGGAGGTCCTACGAGCAGTACTTC. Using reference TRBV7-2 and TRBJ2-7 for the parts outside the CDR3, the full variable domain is GAGVSQSPSNKVTEKGKDVELRCDPISGHTALYWYRQSLGQGLEFLIYFQGNSAPDKSGLPSDRFSAERTGGSVSTLTIQRTQQEDSAVYLCASSSAGRSYEQYFGPGTRLTVT.

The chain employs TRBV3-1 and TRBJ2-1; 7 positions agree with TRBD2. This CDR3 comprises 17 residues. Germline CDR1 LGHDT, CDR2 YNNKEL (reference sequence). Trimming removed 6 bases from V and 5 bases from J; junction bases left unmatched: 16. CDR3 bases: TGTGCCAGCAGATCTACGGCGGGAGTTGATAGGGACAATGAGCAGTTCTTC. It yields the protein CASRSTAGVDRDNEQFF.